A selection of T cell receptor beta chains follows, all from one sample in a study of shared clonotypes between healthy human individuals. Some clones are missing from TCRdb's copy, which holds only in-frame ones; the method was immunoSEQ multiplex PCR. Of under 600,000 clones listed, roughly 98% are singletons. The specimen sequenced was naive CD8+ T cells sorted from blood. The receptors here all came from a man aged 25-40 years in good health. Both conserved end residues are part of each CDR3. Size is omitted from some rows. Given values are once, few, many or a class for expanded clones.

>TRBJ1-3|TRBV7-6|-
CASGDRNQGNTIYF
>TRBJ2-2|TRBV11-2|-
CASSLASGPGELFF
>TRBJ1-2|TRBV11-2|-
CASSLGTGDYGYTF
>TRBJ2-1|TRBV11-2|once
CASRPDKSSYNEQFF
>TRBJ1-2|TRBV9|-
CASSEVRYGYTF
>TRBJ1-1|TRBV28|-
CASSLGDGEAFF
>TRBJ2-1|TRBV28|-
CASRSGQVAFRGNEQFF
>TRBJ2-1|TRBV27|-
CASSFGAPNLVYNEQFF
>TRBJ2-5|TRBV25-1|-
CASSEWAEIQETQYF
>TRBJ2-7|TRBV28|-
CASRPPTGTYEQYF
>TRBJ2-1|TRBV9|once
CASSETSGEIYNEQFF
>TRBJ2-2|TRBV7-2|-
CASSFEGGGELFF